These 27 T cell receptor beta chains came from one sample sequenced in a study of T cell repertoires in cytomegalovirus infection. TCRdb reprocessed the reads with MiXCR, giving one entry per CDR3 protein. The sample has over 90,000 distinct CDR3 sequences, more than 15% seen once. The sample comprised PBMCs. The receptors here all came from a human donor in good health (CMV status not recorded). Some clones in this sample may be carry-over from other donors' samples.

This clonotype has at least ten counts. This chain uses TRBV7-2 with TRBJ2-1; D call uncertain. This CDR3 region has 12 residues. CDR1 SGHTA and CDR2 FQGNSA come from the germline V gene. With 4 bases removed from V and 6 bases from J, the gap between germline ends came to 7 bases. In DNA form, the CDR3 reads TGTGCCAGCAGCTCCTATGTCAATGAGCAGTTCTTC. It codes for CASSSYVNEQFF.

This clonotype has a handful of counts. J is TRBJ2-3 and V is TRBV6-2 or TRBV6-3; D is perhaps TRBD1 (6 bases). Trimming removed 5 bases from V and 1 base from J, with 13 bases in between. The CDR3 runs 15 residues. Per germline, CDR1 MNHEY and CDR2 SVGEGT. CDR3 coding DNA: TGTGCCAGCAGTCGCTTGGACAGAGGCACAGATACGCAGTATTTT. Encoded protein: CASSRLDRGTDTQYF.

This clonotype was recorded many times. The V call is TRBV7-8, the J call TRBJ2-3; D ambiguous. The ends were cut back, 7 bases at V and 6 bases at J, with 11 bases in the middle. CDR3 length equals 12 residues. CDR1 and CDR2 from the germline V gene are SGHVS and FQNEAQ. The CDR3 spells CASNSVADTQYF. The CDR3 DNA sequence: TGTGCCAGCAACTCGGTGGCGGATACGCAGTATTTT.

This chain uses TRBV15 with TRBJ2-7; a weak D match, TRBD2 (6 bases). The CDR3 is made up of 15 amino acids. Trimming shortened V by 2 bases and J by 3 bases, and 14 bases separated the two germline ends. In germline, CDR1 is LNHNV, CDR2 YYDKDF (reference sequence). CDR3 loop: CATSRQRAGFYEQYF. DNA of the CDR3: TGTGCCACCAGCAGACAGAGGGCGGGGTTCTACGAGCAGTACTTC.

V usage is TRBV6-5 and J usage is TRBJ1-3, with TRBD1 as a possible D gene (6 bases). V gave up 5 bases and J gave up 8 bases, with 19 bases separating them. This CDR3 spans 15 amino acids. Germline CDR1 and CDR2: MNHEY and SVGAGI. The CDR3 is CASSRSGTTDDTIYF. CDR3 nucleotide sequence: TGTGCCAGCAGTCGCTCAGGGACAACGGACGACACCATATATTTT.

This chain uses TRBV12-5 with TRBJ2-5; TRBD2 might be the D (5 bases). Per germline, CDR1 LGHNT and CDR2 FRNRAP. V shed 1 base and J shed 3 bases, with 6 bases lying between them. The CDR3 has 13 residues. The CDR3 here is CASGLGGEETQYF. CDR3 coding DNA: TGTGCTAGTGGTTTGGGGGGAGAAGAGACCCAGTACTTC.

This clonotype has ten or more counts. This chain links TRBV11-2 with TRBJ2-7; D possibly corresponds to TRBD1 (6 bases). CDR3 length: 16 amino acids. V was pared by 4 bases and J by 4 bases, with 20 bases between. Germline V gives CDR1 SGHAT, CDR2 FQNNGV. The CDR3 DNA is TGTGCCAGCAGCTCTACGTTAGGACAGAGCCTTTACGAGCAGTACTTC. This sequence encodes CASSSTLGQSLYEQYF.

This clonotype was counted at least ten times. V is TRBV6-1 and J is TRBJ1-5; the match to TRBD1 covers 11 bases. Germline V gene sequence: CDR1 MNHNS, CDR2 SASEGT. The CDR3 extends over 16 amino acids. The V gene end was trimmed by 6 bases and the J gene end by 4 bases; junction bases not matched to a gene: 8. The CDR3 DNA is TGTGCCAGCAGACCGGACAGGGGGCCTGGTAATCAGCCCCAGCATTTT. Translation gives CASRPDRGPGNQPQHF.

This clonotype has a count of ten or more. The genes are TRBV7-2 and TRBJ2-7; perhaps TRBD2 as D (6 bases). The CDR3 runs 17 residues. V lost 5 bases, J lost 2 bases, and 22 bases lay in between. Germline loops: CDR1 SGHTA, CDR2 FQGNSA. The CDR3 nucleotides are TGTGCCAGCAGCCGAACGGGACTGACCGCCTTCCCCTACGAGCAGTACTTC. Encoded protein: CASSRTGLTAFPYEQYF.

This CDR3 reads CASSSTPKGGGTDTQYF. The CDR3 DNA is TGCGCCAGCAGCTCGACCCCCAAGGGGGGGGGCACAGATACGCAGTATTTT. This chain uses TRBV5-1 with TRBJ2-3, with D possibly being TRBD2 (7 bases). Deletions cut 3 bases from V and 1 base from J, with 18 bases between. Germline-derived CDR1 and CDR2 are SGHRS and YFSETQ. CDR3 length: 17 residues.

This clonotype was seen only once. This chain uses TRBV3-1 with TRBJ1-1, with 8 bases fitting TRBD1. The V gene's germline CDR1 is LGHDT and CDR2 YNNKEL (reference sequence). This CDR3 has 12 residues. Germline trimming cut 11 bases from V and 5 bases from J; bases unmatched to any gene: 7. CDR3 DNA sequence: TGTGCCCAAGCACAGGGGGTAACTGAAGCTTTCTTT. It yields the protein CAQAQGVTEAFF. The whole variable domain, remainder taken from reference TRBV3-1 and TRBJ1-1, is DTAVSQTPKYLVTQMGNDKSIKCEQNLGHDTMYWYKQDSKKFLKIMFSYNNKELIINETVPNRFSPKSPDKAHLNLHINSLELGDSAVYFCAQAQGVTEAFFGQGTRLTVV.

This clonotype was found many times. The chain employs TRBV10-2 and TRBJ1-1, with 8 bases identical to TRBD1. The germline gives CDR1 WSHSY, CDR2 SAAADI. The CDR3 is made up of 15 amino acids. The ends lost 0 bases at V and 8 bases at J; junction bases unmatched: 8. CDR3 coding DNA: TGCGCCAGCAGTGAGTCGGGGACGACAGGGGCAGAAGCTTTCTTT. Translated, it gives CASSESGTTGAEAFF.

This clonotype was seen only once. The junction shows a germline mismatch at one end, possibly a read error. For the CDR3, the DNA is TGCAGAGTTGTATATGGCTCTGAAGCTTTCTTT. As protein: CRVVYGSEAFF. This chain joins TRBV29-1 and TRBJ1-1; D gene unclear. This CDR3 contains 11 residues. Germline V gene sequence: CDR1 SQVTM, CDR2 ANQGSEA.

In its sample, this clonotype was seen many times. The V and J genes are TRBV6-5 and TRBJ2-5; 10 bases are a match to TRBD1. In germline, CDR1 is MNHEY, CDR2 SVGAGI. V dropped 6 bases and J dropped 5; count of bases not matched to a gene: 6. The CDR3 is made up of 14 amino acids. The CDR3 region has the DNA TGTGCCAGCAGGCCCGGGACAGGGGCGGAGACCCAGTACTTC. It encodes CASRPGTGAETQYF.

In DNA form, the CDR3 reads TGTGCCAGCAGTGAAGCGCTTCTTTACAGGGAAGCTAACTATGGCTACACCTTC. It is translated as CASSEALLYREANYGYTF. J is TRBJ1-2 and V is TRBV2; perhaps TRBD1 as D (6 bases). The germline V gene encodes CDR1 SNHLY and CDR2 FYNNEI. CDR3 length equals 18 residues. The V end was cut by 0 bases, the J end by 0 bases, with 17 bases between.

The chain combines TRBV6-2 or TRBV6-3 with TRBJ2-7, with D perhaps TRBD2 (6 bases). CDR3 size: 15 residues. Trimming shortened V by 6 bases and J by 2 bases, and 17 bases separated the two germline ends. Looked up from germline, CDR1 is MNHEY and CDR2 is SVGEGT. The CDR3 sequence: CASRERRDSPYEQYF. The CDR3 bases are TGTGCCAGCAGGGAGAGAAGGGACTCCCCCTACGAGCAGTACTTC.

The V gene is TRBV29-1, the J gene TRBJ2-3; D call uncertain. In germline, CDR1 is SQVTM, CDR2 ANQGSEA. The CDR3 runs 14 residues. V was pared by 7 bases and J by 6 bases, with 20 bases between. For the CDR3, the DNA is TGCAGCGGCGCCACAGATTCCGGCGCGGATACGCAGTATTTT. It specifies CSGATDSGADTQYF.

J is TRBJ1-5 and V is TRBV12-3 or TRBV12-4, with D perhaps matching TRBD1 (6 bases). The CDR3 is 14 residues long. Between the trimmed V and J ends, which lost 5 bases and 0 bases, there was a span of 8 bases. The DNA for the CDR3 is TGTGCCAGCAGTCGGACAGTTAGCAATCAGCCCCAGCATTTT. Protein product: CASSRTVSNQPQHF.

This clonotype has more than one count but fewer than ten. V and J are TRBV5-6 and TRBJ1-4; the match to TRBD1 covers 7 bases. The V segment lost 0 bases and the J segment 8 bases; nucleotides outside the gene matches: 4. This CDR3 spans 14 amino acids. CDR1 is SGHDT, CDR2 YYEEEE, per germline. The CDR3 bases are TGTGCCAGCAGCTTGGGTCCCAGGGGGGAAAAACTGTTTTTT. Translated: CASSLGPRGEKLFF.

The chain uses TRBV20-1 and TRBJ2-4; 7 nucleotides agree with TRBD2. After removal of 6 bases from V and 7 bases from J, the junction contained 12 bases not matched to a gene. The germline V gene encodes CDR1 DFQATT and CDR2 SNEGSKA (reference sequence). This CDR3 spans 14 amino acids. CDR3 residues: CSAPRAGEGNIQYF. Here the CDR3 DNA reads TGCAGTGCCCCCCGCGCGGGGGAAGGGAACATTCAGTACTTC.

There are many counts of this clonotype. The chain employs TRBV7-2 and TRBJ1-2; 9 bases agree with TRBD1. Germline V gene data show CDR1 as SGHTA and CDR2 as FQGNSA. The CDR3 extends over 17 amino acids. Trimming removed 5 bases from V and 0 bases from J; junction bases left unmatched: 10. CDR3 coding DNA: TGTGCCAGCAGCCCGGGACAGGGAATCGGAGCTAACTATGGCTACACCTTC. Translated, it gives CASSPGQGIGANYGYTF. The full variable domain, completed using reference TRBV7-2 and TRBJ1-2, is GAGVSQSPSNKVTEKGKDVELRCDPISGHTALYWYRQSLGQGLEFLIYFQGNSAPDKSGLPSDRFSAERTGGSVSTLTIQRTQQEDSAVYLCASSPGQGIGANYGYTFGSGTRLTVV.

The chain is built from TRBV28 and TRBJ1-5; unclear D gene. V lost 2 bases and J 7 bases, leaving 6 bases between the germline ends. In germline, CDR1 is MDHEN, CDR2 SYDVKM. The CDR3 spans 12 residues. CDR3 bases: TGTGCCAGCAGTTTAATCAAGCAGCCCCAGCATTTT. This gives the protein CASSLIKQPQHF.

This clonotype was seen only a few times. This rearrangement joins TRBV5-1 to TRBJ1-6; no clear D gene. Deletions cut 4 bases from V and 10 bases from J, with 18 bases between. Looked up from germline, CDR1 is SGHRS and CDR2 is YFSETQ. The CDR3 has 15 amino acids. DNA of the CDR3: TGCGCCAGCAGCCCGGAAAATAGCGTGGGATCACCCCTCCACTTT. Translation: CASSPENSVGSPLHF.

This clonotype was seen repeatedly, ten times or more. This rearrangement joins TRBV7-2 to TRBJ1-6; D remains unclear. The germline CDR1 and CDR2 sequences are SGHTA and FQGNSA. The V end was cut by 1 base, the J end by 7 bases, with 11 bases between. The CDR3 totals 15 residues. CDR3 in DNA: TGTGCCAGCAGCTTAGGTACGGGTCGGAATTCACCCCTCCACTTT. Its translation: CASSLGTGRNSPLHF.

This clonotype was observed a handful of times. The chain recombines TRBV7-9 with TRBJ1-2; weak D call: TRBD1 (5 bases). The CDR3 runs to 13 residues. The V end was cut by 1 base, the J end by 10 bases, with 13 bases between. Germline CDR1 reads SEHNR; CDR2 reads FQNEAQ (reference sequence). The chain's CDR3 is CASSLGAQGDYTF. CDR3 nucleotides: TGTGCCAGCAGCTTAGGGGCCCAAGGGGACTACACCTTC.

The chain couples TRBV15 to TRBJ2-5; maybe TRBD1 (6 bases). The CDR3 runs to 13 residues. Deletions cut 5 bases from V and 3 bases from J, with 10 bases between. Germline assignment: CDR1 LNHNV and CDR2 YYDKDF (reference sequence). CDR3 loop: CATSHRVEETQYF. The CDR3 coding sequence is TGTGCCACCAGCCACAGGGTCGAAGAGACCCAGTACTTC.

The chain links TRBV4-1 to TRBJ1-5; tentatively, D is TRBD1 (6 bases). The CDR3 covers 17 residues. The V gene's germline CDR1 is MGHRA and CDR2 YSYEKL. Trimming shortened V by 2 bases and J by 1 base, and 15 bases separated the two germline ends. As DNA, the CDR3 is TGCGCCAGCAGCCAATTTATTGGCCAGGGGAGCAATCAGCCCCAGCATTTT. Residues: CASSQFIGQGSNQPQHF.